This T cell receptor (beta chain) was sequenced for a study of shared clonotypes between healthy human individuals. CDR1 and CDR2 (germline): SGHRS, YFSETQ. With 4 bases clipped from V and 2 bases from J, the junction kept 10 bases outside the gene matches. This CDR3 contains 17 residues. CD45RO-negative cells were positively selected for CCR7, leaving out terminally differentiated effector memory CD45RA+ cells. Data came from immunoSEQ multiplex PCR; TCRdb stores just in-frame clones and leaves some out. Of about 680,000 clones listed, roughly 94% are singletons. This sequence joins TRBV5-1 and TRBJ2-5; 11 bases align to TRBD1. The specimen was naive CD8+ T cells sorted from blood. The clonotype originates from a young man in good health. In DNA form, the CDR3 reads TGCGCCAGCAGCGACGGACAGGGGGCGAGCGGACAAGAGACCCAGTACTTC. This gives the protein CASSDGQGASGQETQYF. Drawing the rest from reference TRBV5-1 and TRBJ2-5, the complete variable domain is KAGVTQTPRYLIKTRGQQVTLSCSPISGHRSVSWYQQTPGQGLQFLFEYFSETQRNKGNFPGRFSGRQFSNSRSEMNVSTLELGDSALYLCASSDGQGASGQETQYFGPGTRLLVL.